Listed below are T cell receptor beta chains from one sample, sequenced in a study of cytomegalovirus exposure and HLA in healthy donors. Data came from immunoSEQ multiplex PCR; TCRdb stores just in-frame clones and leaves some out. The table lists about 200,000 clones. Sequenced sample: PBMCs. The source of these receptors is a boy between 10 and 17 years old in good health and CMV-seronegative. The CDR3 runs from the conserved cysteine through the conserved F or W. Each record gives: V gene, J gene, CDR3 protein.

TRBV7-2	TRBJ1-4	CASSVTGGINEKLFF
TRBV19	TRBJ1-1	CASSTWSTEAFF
TRBV7-2	TRBJ2-7	CASGQGESYEQYF
TRBV28	TRBJ2-5	CASRAGQGGQETQYF
TRBV7-2	TRBJ2-3	CASSLVNPGTDTQYF
TRBV12-2	TRBJ1-6	CASRPPPGTDYNSPLHF
TRBV19	TRBJ1-5	CASEVGGDQPQHF
TRBV19	TRBJ1-1	CASTDMGLFTPTEAFF
TRBV5-5	TRBJ2-5	CASSLLGAQETQYF
TRBV6-5	TRBJ1-5	CASSRDRGMNQPQHF
TRBV6-5	TRBJ2-2	CASSSPGDTGELFF
TRBV7-6	TRBJ1-1	CASSPEGGRRAFF
TRBV11-2	TRBJ2-5	CASSLGGGAGETQYF
TRBV4-1	NA	CASSQPTSPLYYEQYF
TRBV30	TRBJ2-5	CAWAPGGAETQYF
TRBV10-1	TRBJ2-7	CASSQTVRGNYEQYF
TRBV6-5	TRBJ1-2	CASRMTVNYGYTF
TRBV18	TRBJ1-2	CASSPGQRNPNYGYTF
TRBV5-1	TRBJ1-2	CASSLAEFQGYTF
TRBV29-1	TRBJ1-2	CSVGQGSNYGYTF
TRBV5-4	TRBJ2-5	CASSFAHTSGGKETQYF
TRBV11-3	TRBJ2-1	CASSQDSNEQFF
TRBV19	TRBJ1-4	CASSILDRGDNEKLFF
TRBV6-5	TRBJ2-3	CASSPAGGEADTQYF
TRBV7-9	TRBJ1-2	CASSSLGSPFGYGYTF